This T cell receptor (beta chain) was obtained from a study of graft-versus-host responses after intestinal transplantation. Study context: Recipients were all induced with anti-thymocyte globulin, then given tacrolimus and steroids for 2 to 4 years.

The plating included about 200,000 irradiated, violet-dye-labeled stimulator cells together with about 200,000 CFSE-labeled responder cells. Looked up from germline, CDR1 is LNHDA and CDR2 is SQIVND (reference sequence). The J segment lost 2 bases and the V segment lost 5 bases, leaving 3 bases of the junction unmatched. This CDR3 spans 14 amino acids. This clone was counted between two and nine times. TCRdb's table, derived via immunoSEQ multiplex PCR, lists solely in-frame clones and lacks some. The sample shows 17,000 or so clones, approximately 40% of them seen only once. The TCR sequence derives from a human patient who received an intestinal transplant. The genes are TRBV19 and TRBJ2-7, with 10 nucleotides matching TRBD1. The sample in question was alloreactive CD8+ T cells from a mixed lymphocyte reaction culture, obtained before intestinal transplant. Subset defined: CFSE-low proliferating T cells sorted from roughly 6-day pre-transplant mixed lymphocyte reaction (GvH or HvG direction). CDR3 DNA: TGTGCCAGTAGTTCCGGGACAGGGGCCTACGAGCAGTACTTC. This sequence encodes CASSSGTGAYEQYF.